This T cell receptor (beta chain) was found in a study of T cells in localized non-small cell lung cancer. This table comes from immunoSEQ multiplex PCR, and its TCRdb copy is limited to in-frame clones, with some not included. The table has 10,000 to 15,000 clones, about 84% seen once. Study-wide results and limits: Researchers found a median around 57 of the top 100 tumor clones in adjacent lung. Longer overall survival was linked to higher blood T cell density. Uninvolved nearby lung showed the greatest T cell clonality, exceeding that found in tumor.

As concerns this clone: Its matching antigen is unknown.

This specimen consisted of peripheral blood, obtained before any cancer treatment. The TCR originated in a male donor older than 55 with stage I lung adenocarcinoma.

The CDR3: CASSVMGGGTYNEQFF. DNA of the CDR3: TGTGCCAGCAGCGTGATGGGCGGGGGCACCTACAATGAGCAGTTCTTC. The genes are TRBV9 and TRBJ2-1, with D possibly being TRBD2 (7 bases). This CDR3 has 16 amino acids. CDR1 SGDLS and CDR2 YYNGEE come from the germline V gene. V lost 2 bases and J 2 bases, leaving 14 bases between the germline ends.